Here is one TCR beta chain with its context. Its antigen is unknown. CDR1 and CDR2 (germline): SQVTM, ANQGSEA. Deletions cut 5 bases from V and 0 bases from J, with 16 bases between. CDR3 size: 15 residues. These data belong to a study of T cell clonotyping in hematopoietic cell transplantation. Profiled with immunoSEQ multiplex PCR; TCRdb holds only in-frame clones, not every one. The sample holds about 11,000 clones, 89% seen once. The study, taken as a whole, reports: No sorting was done, leaving CD4 and CD8 contributions mixed. Few recipient clonotypes overlapped donors; over 95% were de novo at given depth. Recipient TCR diversity dropped after transplant; expanded clonotypes rose from day 30 to 180.

Recipient blood drawn about 28 days pretransplant and days 30, 100, 180 after. The sequence derives from a female patient aged 60 or older who had an allogeneic stem cell transplant from an unrelated donor, so the T cells may come from the graft donor. Some clones in this sample may be carry-over from other donors' samples. The sequences come from PBMCs, collected 100 days after allogeneic stem cell transplant. This sequence joins TRBV29-1 and TRBJ1-1; no reliable D call. CDR3 nucleotide sequence: TGCAGCGTTATAAGCAGAGTCACCTTGAACACTGAAGCTTTCTTT. Protein product: CSVISRVTLNTEAFF.